The 27 T cell receptor beta chains in this list originate from one sample, sequenced in a study of monozygotic twins with inflammatory bowel disease. Following a re-call of the 5' RACE reads, TCRdb has one entry per CDR3 protein and lacks DNA. Its listing shows 150,000 to 200,000 distinct CDR3 sequences. The sample consisted of blood. The receptor set was obtained from a human donor with ulcerative colitis or Crohn's disease, or a healthy co-twin of an affected twin (not recorded which).

The chain joins TRBV5-5 to TRBJ2-3; TCRdb indicates TRBD2, and absent DNA this call remains unverified. CDR1 and CDR2 (germline): SGHKS, YYEKEE (reference sequence). This CDR3 region has 13 residues. The CDR3 protein is CASTGTSMDTQYF.

The genes are TRBV7-2 and TRBJ2-4; with no DNA, the TCRdb D assignment of TRBD1 cannot be verified. Per germline, CDR1 SGHTA and CDR2 FQGNSA. The CDR3 loop spans 16 amino acids. CDR3: CASSAGPDNPKNIQYF.

V gene TRBV5-1 combines with J gene TRBJ2-1; there is no DNA to check the TCRdb D call of TRBD1. Germline-derived CDR1 and CDR2 are SGHRS and YFSETQ. There are 13 residues in the CDR3. CDR3 in amino acids: CASSGSGRHEQFF.

The CDR3 loop is CASSYSGLGGSRSGPEAFF. The rearrangement uses TRBV6-5 and TRBJ1-1; TCRdb calls TRBD1, which cannot be checked without DNA. The CDR3 has 19 amino acids. Germline V CDR1 and CDR2: MNHEY, SVGAGI.

The chain is built from TRBV7-2 and TRBJ1-1; checking the TCRdb D call of TRBD1 is not possible without DNA. The germline gives CDR1 SGHTA, CDR2 FQGNSA. The CDR3 extends over 15 amino acids. CDR3: CASSQLLPGGSEAFF.

J is TRBJ1-1 and V is TRBV18; TCRdb outputs TRBD1, but without DNA this stays unchecked. CDR3 length: 19 residues. Germline V gives CDR1 KGHSH, CDR2 LQKENI. The CDR3 loop reads CASSPSIPGTAIMNTEAFF.

V gene TRBV3-1 combines with J gene TRBJ2-4. Per the germline V gene, CDR1 is LGHDT and CDR2 is YNNKEL (reference sequence). This CDR3 is built from 18 residues. CDR3 region: CASSRDLWQDPSKNMQYF.

The V gene is TRBV7-9, the J gene TRBJ1-2. The germline V gene encodes CDR1 SEHNR and CDR2 FQNEAQ (reference sequence). The CDR3 runs to 11 residues. The CDR3 region is CASSLGPISTF.

The chain carries TRBV7-9 and TRBJ1-5; TCRdb calls TRBD1, which cannot be checked without DNA. The CDR3 extends over 16 amino acids. Germline lookup yields CDR1 SEHNR and CDR2 FQNEAQ (reference sequence). The CDR3 reads CASSPVGDRLYQPQHF. Variable domain in full (rest from reference TRBV7-9 and TRBJ1-5): DTGVSQNPRHKITKRGQNVTFRCDPISEHNRLYWYRQTLGQGPEFLTYFQNEAQLEKSRLLSDRFSAERPKGSFSTLEIQRTEQGDSAMYLCASSPVGDRLYQPQHFGDGTRLSIL.

The CDR3 region is CATSDYSGRSNEQFF. The chain couples TRBV24-1 to TRBJ2-1; no DNA is available, so the TRBD2 call from TCRdb remains unchecked. Germline CDR1 reads KGHDR; CDR2 reads SFDVKD. This CDR3 comprises 15 residues.

The chain links TRBV21-1 to TRBJ1-3. TRBV21-1 is a listed pseudogene. The CDR3 sequence is 14 residues long. The chain's CDR3 is CASSQQAAGNTIYF.

The V and J genes are TRBV20-1 and TRBJ1-1. In germline, CDR1 is DFQATT, CDR2 SNEGSKA (reference sequence). CDR3 size: 14 residues. The CDR3 sequence is CSARSKTARTEAFF.

The chain employs TRBV7-9 and TRBJ2-1. The CDR3 totals 15 residues. The germline V gene has CDR1 SEHNR and CDR2 FQNEAQ (reference sequence). CDR3 protein: CASSPARSFNNEQFF.

The V call is TRBV18, the J call TRBJ2-7; TCRdb indicates TRBD1, and absent DNA this call remains unverified. The CDR3 loop spans 15 amino acids. Germline V gene lookup returns CDR1 KGHSH and CDR2 LQKENI. The CDR3 spells CASSQGRVAHYEQYF.

The J gene is TRBJ2-2, the V gene TRBV6-2 or TRBV6-3; TCRdb calls TRBD2, which cannot be checked without DNA. This CDR3 spans 16 amino acids. The germline gives CDR1 MNHEY, CDR2 SVGEGT. CDR3 sequence: CASITGGDPSDGELFF.

This chain links TRBV18 with TRBJ2-2; the D call from TCRdb, TRBD2, cannot be confirmed without DNA. The CDR3 spans 15 residues. Germline CDR1 and CDR2: KGHSH and LQKENI. The CDR3 protein is CASVQASGNTGELFF. Full variable domain (rest looked up from reference TRBV18 and TRBJ2-2): NAGVMQNPRHLVRRRGQEARLRCSPMKGHSHVYWYRQLPEEGLKFMVYLQKENIIDESGMPKERFSAEFPKEGPSILRIQQVVRGDSAAYFCASVQASGNTGELFFGEGSRLTVL.

The V and J genes are TRBV20-1 and TRBJ2-1; TCRdb's D call of TRBD2 is untestable without DNA. CDR3 size: 13 residues. Germline V lookup: CDR1 DFQATT, CDR2 SNEGSKA (reference sequence). CDR3 region: CSARGLANNEQFF.

V and J are TRBV5-7 and TRBJ1-1. TRBV5-7 is marked as an open reading frame, function uncertain. The CDR3 totals 14 residues. CDR3 sequence: CASSLEAGSTEAFF.

The CDR3 loop reads CSARDLMRSTDTQYF. The rearrangement joins TRBV20-1 to TRBJ2-3. This CDR3 comprises 15 residues. Germline CDR1 is DFQATT and CDR2 is SNEGSKA (reference sequence).

The chain uses TRBV7-3 and TRBJ2-2; TCRdb gives TRBD2 as the D gene, but with no DNA this cannot be confirmed. Germline lookup yields CDR1 SGHTA and CDR2 FQGTGA. The CDR3 is made up of 13 amino acids. The CDR3 is CASSLGPAGELFF.

This chain connects TRBV12-3 or TRBV12-4 to TRBJ2-3. The CDR3 has 13 amino acids. CDR3 amino acids: CASSPYSADTQYF.

This chain connects TRBV30 to TRBJ1-6; TCRdb indicates TRBD1, and absent DNA this call remains unverified. This CDR3 spans 14 amino acids. Per germline, CDR1 GTSNPN and CDR2 SVGIG (reference sequence). CDR3 sequence reads: CAWSGGTGVTPLHF.

The J gene is TRBJ2-1, the V gene TRBV20-1. The CDR3 contains 13 residues. Looked up from germline, CDR1 is DFQATT and CDR2 is SNEGSKA (reference sequence). The CDR3: CSASRLVLDEQFF.

The chain carries TRBV27 and TRBJ1-5; checking the TCRdb D call of TRBD1 is not possible without DNA. The CDR3 sequence is 13 residues long. Germline V CDR1 and CDR2: MNHEY, SMNVEV (reference sequence). CDR3 region: CASSDRYKQPQHF.

The chain is built from TRBV20-1 and TRBJ1-5; TCRdb selects TRBD1, and the lack of DNA leaves this call unchecked. Germline V gene lookup returns CDR1 DFQATT and CDR2 SNEGSKA (reference sequence). This CDR3 spans 13 amino acids. The CDR3 sequence is CSATGHSNQPQHF.

J is TRBJ2-3 and V is TRBV7-2; TCRdb reports TRBD1, a call that lacks DNA to check it against. This CDR3 has 15 amino acids. Germline V gene sequence: CDR1 SGHTA, CDR2 FQGNSA. CDR3 in amino acids: CASSSLVVITDTQYF.

The chain links TRBV12-3 or TRBV12-4 to TRBJ2-1; TCRdb indicates TRBD1, and absent DNA this call remains unverified. This CDR3 has 14 amino acids. The CDR3 loop reads CASSFGGSNNEQFF.